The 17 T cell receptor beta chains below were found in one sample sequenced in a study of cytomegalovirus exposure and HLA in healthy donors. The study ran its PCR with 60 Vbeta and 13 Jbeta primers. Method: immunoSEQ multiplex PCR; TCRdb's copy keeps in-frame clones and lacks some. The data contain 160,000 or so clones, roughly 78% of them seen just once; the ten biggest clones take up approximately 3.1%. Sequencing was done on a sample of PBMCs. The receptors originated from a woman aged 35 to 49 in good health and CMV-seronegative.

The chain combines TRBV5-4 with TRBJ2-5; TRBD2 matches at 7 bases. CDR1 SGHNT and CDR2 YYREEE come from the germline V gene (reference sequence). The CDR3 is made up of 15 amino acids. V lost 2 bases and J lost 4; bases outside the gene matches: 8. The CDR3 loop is CASSFTRGMRETQYF. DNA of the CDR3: TGTGCCAGCAGCTTCACGCGGGGGATGAGAGAGACCCAGTACTTC. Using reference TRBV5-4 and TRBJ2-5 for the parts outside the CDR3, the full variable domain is ETGVTQSPTHLIKTRGQQVTLRCSSQSGHNTVSWYQQALGQGPQFIFQYYREEENGRGNFPPRFSGLQFPNYSSELNVNALELDDSALYLCASSFTRGMRETQYFGPGTRLLVL.

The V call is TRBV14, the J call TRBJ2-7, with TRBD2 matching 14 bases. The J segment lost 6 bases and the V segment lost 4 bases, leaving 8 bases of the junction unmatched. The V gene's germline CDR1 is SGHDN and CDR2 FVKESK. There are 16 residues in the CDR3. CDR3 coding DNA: TGTGCCAGCAGCCTCGCAGGGACTAGCGGGAGACTCGAGCAGTACTTC. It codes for CASSLAGTSGRLEQYF.

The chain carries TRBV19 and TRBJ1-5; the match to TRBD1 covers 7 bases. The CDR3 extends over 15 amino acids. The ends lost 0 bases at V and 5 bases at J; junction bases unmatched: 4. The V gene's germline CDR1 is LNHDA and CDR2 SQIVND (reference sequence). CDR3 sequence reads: CASSIEVQGDQPQHF. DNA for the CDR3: TGTGCCAGTAGTATAGAGGTGCAGGGGGATCAGCCCCAGCATTTT.

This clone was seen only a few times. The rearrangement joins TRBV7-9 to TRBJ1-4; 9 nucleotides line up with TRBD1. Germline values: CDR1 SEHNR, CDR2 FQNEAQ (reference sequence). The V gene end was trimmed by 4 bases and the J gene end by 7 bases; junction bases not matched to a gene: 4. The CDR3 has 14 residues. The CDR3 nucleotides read TGTGCCAGCAGCTCGGGACAGGGTTCTGAAAAACTGTTTTTT. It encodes CASSSGQGSEKLFF.

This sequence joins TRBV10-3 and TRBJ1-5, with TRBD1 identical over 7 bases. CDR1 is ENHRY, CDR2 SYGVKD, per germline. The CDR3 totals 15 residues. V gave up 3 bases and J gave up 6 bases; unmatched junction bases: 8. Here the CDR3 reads CAISENRGGGQPQHF. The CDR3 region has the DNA TGTGCCATCAGTGAAAACAGGGGAGGAGGTCAGCCCCAGCATTTT.

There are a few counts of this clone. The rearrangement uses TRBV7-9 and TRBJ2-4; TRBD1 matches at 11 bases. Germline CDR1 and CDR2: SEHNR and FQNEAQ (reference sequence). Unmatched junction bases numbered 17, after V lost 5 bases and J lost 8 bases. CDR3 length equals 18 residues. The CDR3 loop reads CASSPSGGQGAVWYIQYF. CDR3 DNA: TGTGCCAGCAGCCCTAGCGGTGGACAGGGGGCTGTATGGTACATTCAGTACTTC. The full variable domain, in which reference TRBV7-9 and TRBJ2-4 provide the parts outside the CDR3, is DTGVSQNPRHKITKRGQNVTFRCDPISEHNRLYWYRQTLGQGPEFLTYFQNEAQLEKSRLLSDRFSAERPKGSFSTLEIQRTEQGDSAMYLCASSPSGGQGAVWYIQYFGAGTRLSVL.

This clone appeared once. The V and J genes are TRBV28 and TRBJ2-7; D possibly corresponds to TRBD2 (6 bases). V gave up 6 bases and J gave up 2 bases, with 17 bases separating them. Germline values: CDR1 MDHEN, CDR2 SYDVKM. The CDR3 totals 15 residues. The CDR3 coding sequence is TGTGCCAGCAGCCGTAACGTGGGGAGGACCTACGAGCAGTACTTC. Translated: CASSRNVGRTYEQYF.

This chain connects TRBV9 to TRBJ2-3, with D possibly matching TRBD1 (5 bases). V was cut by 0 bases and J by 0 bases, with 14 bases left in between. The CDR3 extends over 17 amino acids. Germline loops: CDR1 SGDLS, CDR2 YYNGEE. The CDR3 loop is CASSVGVTRVSTDTQYF. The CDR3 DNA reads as TGTGCCAGCAGCGTAGGTGTTACCAGGGTAAGCACAGATACGCAGTATTTT.

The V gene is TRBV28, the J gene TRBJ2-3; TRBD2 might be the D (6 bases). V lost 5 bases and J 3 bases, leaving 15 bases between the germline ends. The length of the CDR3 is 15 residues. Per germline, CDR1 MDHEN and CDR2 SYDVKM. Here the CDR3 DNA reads TGTGCCAGCAGTGCCCGCGGGGCTGGAACAGATACGCAGTATTTT. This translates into CASSARGAGTDTQYF. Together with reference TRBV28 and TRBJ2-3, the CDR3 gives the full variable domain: DVKVTQSSRYLVKRTGEKVFLECVQDMDHENMFWYRQDPGLGLRLIYFSYDVKMKEKGDIPEGYSVSREKKERFSLILESASTNQTSMYLCASSARGAGTDTQYFGPGTRLTVL.

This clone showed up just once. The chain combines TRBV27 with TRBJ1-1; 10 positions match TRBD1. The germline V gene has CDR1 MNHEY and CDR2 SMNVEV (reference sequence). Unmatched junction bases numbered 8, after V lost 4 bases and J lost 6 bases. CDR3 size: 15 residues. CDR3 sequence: CASSSPGQGRAEAFF. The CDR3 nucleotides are TGTGCCAGCAGTTCCCCGGGACAGGGGAGGGCTGAAGCTTTCTTT.

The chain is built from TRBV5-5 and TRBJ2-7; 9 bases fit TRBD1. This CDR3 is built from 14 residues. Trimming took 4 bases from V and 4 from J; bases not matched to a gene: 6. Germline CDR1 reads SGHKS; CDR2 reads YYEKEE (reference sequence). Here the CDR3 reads CASSQGQGEYEQYF. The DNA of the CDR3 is TGTGCCAGCAGCCAGGGACAGGGTGAGTACGAGCAGTACTTC.

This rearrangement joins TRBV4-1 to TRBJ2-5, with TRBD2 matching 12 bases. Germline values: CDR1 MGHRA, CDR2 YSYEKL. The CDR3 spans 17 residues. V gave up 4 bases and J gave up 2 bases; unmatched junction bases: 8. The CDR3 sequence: CASSRRLAGGRQETQYF. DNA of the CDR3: TGCGCCAGCAGCCGTCGTCTAGCGGGGGGGCGTCAAGAGACCCAGTACTTC.

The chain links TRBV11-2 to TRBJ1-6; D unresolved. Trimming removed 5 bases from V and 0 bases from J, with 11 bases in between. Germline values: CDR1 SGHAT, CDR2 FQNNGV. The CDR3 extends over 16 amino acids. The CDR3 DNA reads TGTGCCAGCAGCAGATTTGGGAGCTCCTATAATTCACCCCTCCACTTT. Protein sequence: CASSRFGSSYNSPLHF.

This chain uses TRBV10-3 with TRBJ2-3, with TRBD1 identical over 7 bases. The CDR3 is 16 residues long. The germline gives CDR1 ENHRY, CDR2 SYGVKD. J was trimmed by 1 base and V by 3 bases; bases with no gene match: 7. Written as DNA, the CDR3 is TGTGCCATCAGTGAAACAGGGGCCGCGGGCACAGATACGCAGTATTTT. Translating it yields CAISETGAAGTDTQYF.

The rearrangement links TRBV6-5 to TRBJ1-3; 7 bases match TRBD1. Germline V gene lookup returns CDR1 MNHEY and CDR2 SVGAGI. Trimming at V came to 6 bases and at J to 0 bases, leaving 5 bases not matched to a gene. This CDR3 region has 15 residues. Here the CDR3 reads CASSRQGFSGNTIYF. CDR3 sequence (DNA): TGTGCCAGCAGCCGACAGGGATTCTCTGGAAACACCATATATTTT.

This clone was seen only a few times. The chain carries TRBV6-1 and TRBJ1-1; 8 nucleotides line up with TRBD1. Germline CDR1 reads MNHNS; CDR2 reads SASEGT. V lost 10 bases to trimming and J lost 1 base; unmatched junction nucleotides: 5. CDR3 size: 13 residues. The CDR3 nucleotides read TGTGCCACCCCTGGGACAGGGAACACTGAAGCTTTCTTT. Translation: CATPGTGNTEAFF.

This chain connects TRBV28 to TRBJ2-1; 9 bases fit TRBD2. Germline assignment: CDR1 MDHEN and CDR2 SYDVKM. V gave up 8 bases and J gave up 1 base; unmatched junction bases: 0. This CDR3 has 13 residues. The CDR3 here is CASGLASYNEQFF. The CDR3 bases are TGTGCCAGCGGACTAGCGTCCTACAATGAGCAGTTCTTC.